These 6 T cell receptor beta chains share one sample of origin, sequenced in a study of cytomegalovirus exposure and HLA in healthy donors. PCR involved 60 Vbeta and 13 Jbeta primers. Assay: immunoSEQ multiplex PCR; the TCRdb copy retains only in-frame clones and omits some. This table holds around 37,000 clones, around 82% found once. Sequencing was performed on PBMCs. The receptor set was obtained from a woman aged 18-29 years in good health and CMV-seropositive.

This sequence joins TRBV27 and TRBJ2-7; D call uncertain. The CDR3 extends over 16 amino acids. Germline CDR1 is MNHEY and CDR2 is SMNVEV (reference sequence). V lost 5 bases and J 3 bases, leaving 20 bases between the germline ends. The CDR3 bases are TGTGCCAGCAGTCCCCTGAGCGCCTCCCCCTACTACGAGCAGTACTTC. It codes for CASSPLSASPYYEQYF.

This clone was observed a single time. The chain recombines TRBV7-6 with TRBJ2-3, with 7 bases that match TRBD2. In germline, CDR1 is SGHVS, CDR2 FNYEAQ. The J segment lost 5 bases and the V segment lost 5 bases, leaving 7 bases of the junction unmatched. The CDR3 is 14 residues long. The CDR3 loop reads CASSPTSVRDTQYF. CDR3 coding DNA: TGTGCCAGCAGCCCTACTAGCGTGCGAGATACGCAGTATTTT.

Worth noting for this clone: Other nucleotide sequences in the sample specify the same CDR3. CDR3: CASSLLAASTDTQYF. CDR3 bases: TGTGCCAGTAGTTTGCTAGCGGCTAGCACAGATACGCAGTATTTT. The chain employs TRBV2 and TRBJ2-3; 7 bases agree with TRBD2. This CDR3 has 15 amino acids. From germline, CDR1 is SNHLY and CDR2 FYNNEI. The trim removed 9 bases at V and 0 bases at J, leaving 9 bases unmatched.

This sequence joins TRBV29-1 and TRBJ1-4; TRBD1 agrees at 9 bases. The junction had 8 bases not matched to a gene; V was cut back by 7 bases and J by 8 bases. CDR1 and CDR2 (germline): SQVTM, ANQGSEA. The CDR3 has 13 residues. This CDR3 reads CSARTGVDEKLFF. Written as DNA, the CDR3 is TGCAGCGCCAGGACAGGGGTAGACGAAAAACTGTTTTTT.

This clone was seen just once. The chain links TRBV7-9 to TRBJ2-5; 9 nucleotides agree with TRBD1. Losses at the gene ends were 6 bases for V and 5 bases for J; bases not matched to a gene: 10. The CDR3 is 15 amino acids. Germline V CDR1 and CDR2: SEHNR, FQNEAQ (reference sequence). CDR3 loop: CASSWGQGLGETQYF. The CDR3, as DNA: TGTGCCAGCAGTTGGGGACAGGGTCTTGGGGAGACCCAGTACTTC.

CDR3 sequence (DNA): TGTGCCAGCAGGCAAGACCGACAGGTTAATAAGCAGTATTTT. Amino acid sequence: CASRQDRQVNKQYF. V is TRBV2 and J is TRBJ2-3, with D perhaps TRBD1 (6 bases). CDR3 length: 14 residues. Deletions cut 6 bases from V and 11 bases from J, with 21 bases between. Germline V CDR1 and CDR2: SNHLY, FYNNEI.